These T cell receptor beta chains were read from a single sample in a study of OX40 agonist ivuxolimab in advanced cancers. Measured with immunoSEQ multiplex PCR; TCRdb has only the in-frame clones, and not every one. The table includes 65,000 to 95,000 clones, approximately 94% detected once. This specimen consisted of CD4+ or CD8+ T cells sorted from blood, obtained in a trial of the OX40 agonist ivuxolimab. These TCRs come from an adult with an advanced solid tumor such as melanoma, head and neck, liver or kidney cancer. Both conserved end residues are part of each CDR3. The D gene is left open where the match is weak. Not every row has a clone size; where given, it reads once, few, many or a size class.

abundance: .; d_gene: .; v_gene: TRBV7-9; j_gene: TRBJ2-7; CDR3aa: CASSLGADSYEQYF; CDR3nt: TGTGCCAGCAGCTTGGGAGCAGACTCCTACGAGCAGTACTTC
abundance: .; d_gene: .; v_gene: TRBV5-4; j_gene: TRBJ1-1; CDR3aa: CASSLADTEAFF; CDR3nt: TGTGCCAGCAGCTTGGCGGATACTGAAGCTTTCTTT
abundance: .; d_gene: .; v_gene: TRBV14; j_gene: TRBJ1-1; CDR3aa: CASSPGGLGGMNTEAFF; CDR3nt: TGTGCCAGCAGCCCGGGGGGCTTGGGGGGGATGAACACTGAAGCTTTCTTT
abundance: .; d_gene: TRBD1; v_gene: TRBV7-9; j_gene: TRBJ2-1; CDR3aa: CASSPGTGEGNEQFF; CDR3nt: TGTGCCAGCAGCCCCGGGACAGGGGAGGGCAATGAGCAGTTCTTC
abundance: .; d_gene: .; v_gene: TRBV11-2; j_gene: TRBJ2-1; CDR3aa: CASNRDYNEQFF; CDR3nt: TGTGCCAGCAACCGGGACTACAATGAGCAGTTCTTC
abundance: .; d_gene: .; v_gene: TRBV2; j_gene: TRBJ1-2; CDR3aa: CASSDSGLGYGYTF; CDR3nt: TGTGCCAGCAGTGATTCAGGTCTAGGGTATGGCTACACCTTC
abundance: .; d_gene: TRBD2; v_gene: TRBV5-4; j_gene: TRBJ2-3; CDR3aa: CASSLELAVNTDTQYF; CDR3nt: TGTGCCAGCAGCTTGGAGCTAGCGGTGAACACAGATACGCAGTATTTT
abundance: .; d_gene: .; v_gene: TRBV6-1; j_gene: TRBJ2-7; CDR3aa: CASRLMRGEQYF; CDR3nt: TGTGCCAGCAGGTTGATGAGAGGCGAGCAGTACTTC
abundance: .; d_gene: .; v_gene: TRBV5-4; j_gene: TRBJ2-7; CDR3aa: CASSPGRDQTFYEQYF; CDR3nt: TGTGCCAGCAGCCCGGGACGGGACCAAACATTCTACGAGCAGTACTTC
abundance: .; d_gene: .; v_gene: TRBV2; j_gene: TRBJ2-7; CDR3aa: CASSLGLRDGGGYEQYF; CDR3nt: TGTGCCAGCAGCTTAGGCCTAAGGGATGGGGGCGGCTACGAGCAGTACTTC
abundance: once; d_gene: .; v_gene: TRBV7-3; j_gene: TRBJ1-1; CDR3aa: CASSLMGKTEAFF; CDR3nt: TGTGCCAGCAGCTTAATGGGGAAGACTGAAGCTTTCTTT
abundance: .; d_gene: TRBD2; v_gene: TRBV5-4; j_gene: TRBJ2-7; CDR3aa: CASSPLTGGGLWYF; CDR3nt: TGTGCCAGCAGCCCATTAACGGGGGGGGGCCTATGGTACTTC
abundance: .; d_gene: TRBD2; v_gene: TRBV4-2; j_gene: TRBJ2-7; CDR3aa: CASSQESGLTPYEQYF; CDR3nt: TGTGCCAGCAGCCAAGAATCGGGACTAACCCCCTACGAGCAGTACTTC
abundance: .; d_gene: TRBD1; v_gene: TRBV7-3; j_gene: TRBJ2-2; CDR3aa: CASSSLPMGQVNTGELFF; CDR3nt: TGTGCCAGCAGCTCCCTTCCGATGGGACAGGTCAACACCGGGGAGCTGTTTTTT
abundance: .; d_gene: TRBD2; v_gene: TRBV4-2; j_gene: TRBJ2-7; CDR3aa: CASSQESLAVTYEQYF; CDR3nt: TGTGCCAGCAGCCAAGAAAGCCTAGCGGTCACCTACGAGCAGTACTTC
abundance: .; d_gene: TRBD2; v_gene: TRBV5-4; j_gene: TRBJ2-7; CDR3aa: CASSFGGSYEQYF; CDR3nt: TGTGCCAGCAGCTTCGGGGGGTCCTACGAGCAGTACTTC
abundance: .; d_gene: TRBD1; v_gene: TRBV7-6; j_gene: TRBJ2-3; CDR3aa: CASSPADRDTDTQYF; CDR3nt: TGTGCCAGCAGCCCGGCGGACAGGGACACAGATACGCAGTATTTT
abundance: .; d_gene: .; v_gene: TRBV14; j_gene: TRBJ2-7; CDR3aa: CASSSTASYEQYF; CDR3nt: TGTGCCAGCAGCTCGACAGCCTCCTACGAGCAGTACTTC
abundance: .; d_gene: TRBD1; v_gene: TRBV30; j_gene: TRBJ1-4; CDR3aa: CAWSVGTGDNEKLFF; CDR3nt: TGTGCCTGGAGTGTCGGGACAGGGGATAATGAAAAACTGTTTTTT
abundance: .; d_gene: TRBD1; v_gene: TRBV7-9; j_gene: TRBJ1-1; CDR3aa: CASSDRQGAGTEAFF; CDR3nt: TGTGCCAGCAGCGACAGACAGGGGGCAGGAACTGAAGCTTTCTTT
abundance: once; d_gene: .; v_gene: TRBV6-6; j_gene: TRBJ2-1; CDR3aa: CATLAEDEQFF; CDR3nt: TGTGCCACCTTAGCCGAGGATGAGCAGTTCTTC
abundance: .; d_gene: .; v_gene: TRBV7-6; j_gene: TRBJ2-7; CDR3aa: CASSPSDLRGEQYF; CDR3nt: TGTGCCAGCAGCCCCTCGGACCTCAGAGGCGAGCAGTACTTC
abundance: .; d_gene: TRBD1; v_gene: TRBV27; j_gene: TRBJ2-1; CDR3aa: CASRTGGNEQFF; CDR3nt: TGTGCCAGCAGGACAGGGGGCAATGAGCAGTTCTTC
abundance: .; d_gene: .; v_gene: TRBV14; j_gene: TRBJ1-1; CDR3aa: CASSWEIGEAFF; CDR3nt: TGTGCCAGCAGCTGGGAAATCGGTGAAGCTTTCTTT
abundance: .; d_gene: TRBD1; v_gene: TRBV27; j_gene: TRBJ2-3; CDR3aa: CASSLVQGATTDTQYF; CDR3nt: TGTGCCAGCAGTTTAGTACAGGGGGCTACCACAGATACGCAGTATTTT
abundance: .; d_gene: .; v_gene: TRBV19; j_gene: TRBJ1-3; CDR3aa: CASRDFTGNTIYF; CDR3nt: TGTGCCAGTAGGGACTTTACAGGAAACACCATATATTTT
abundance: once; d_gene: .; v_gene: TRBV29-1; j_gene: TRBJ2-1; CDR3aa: CSGYGPGSYNEQFF; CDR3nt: TGCAGCGGCTACGGGCCAGGCTCCTACAATGAGCAGTTCTTC
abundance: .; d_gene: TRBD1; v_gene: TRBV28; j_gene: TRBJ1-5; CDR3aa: CASSPDRGQQPQHF; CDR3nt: TGTGCCAGCAGCCCAGACAGGGGGCAACAGCCCCAGCATTTT
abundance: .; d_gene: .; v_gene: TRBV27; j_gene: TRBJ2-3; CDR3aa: CASSPNDRLGPDTDTQYF; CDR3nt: TGTGCCAGCAGTCCTAACGACAGATTAGGCCCTGATACAGATACGCAGTATTTT
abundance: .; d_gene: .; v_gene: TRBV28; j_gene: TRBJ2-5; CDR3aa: CASSLGGSPGQETQYF; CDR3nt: TGTGCCAGCAGTTTAGGAGGGAGCCCAGGGCAAGAGACCCAGTACTTC
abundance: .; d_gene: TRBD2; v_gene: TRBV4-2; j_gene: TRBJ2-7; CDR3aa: CASSQEVGLAGGGEQYF; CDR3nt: TGTGCCAGCAGCCAAGAAGTGGGACTAGCGGGAGGGGGGGAGCAGTACTTC
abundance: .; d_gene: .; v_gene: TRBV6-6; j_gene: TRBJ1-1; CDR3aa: CASSFTGTQTEAFF; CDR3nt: TGTGCCAGCAGTTTTACCGGGACCCAGACTGAAGCTTTCTTT
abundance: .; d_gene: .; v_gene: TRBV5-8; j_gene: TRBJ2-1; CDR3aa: CASSPTGEQFF; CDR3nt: TGTGCCAGCAGTCCTACAGGGGAGCAGTTCTTC
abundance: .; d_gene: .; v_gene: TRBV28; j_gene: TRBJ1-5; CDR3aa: CASSLGRLNQPQHF; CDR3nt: TGTGCCAGCAGTTTAGGACGGCTAAATCAGCCCCAGCATTTT
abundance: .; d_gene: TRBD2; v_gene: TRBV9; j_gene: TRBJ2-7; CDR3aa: CASSPWGGTYEQYF; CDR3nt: TGTGCCAGCAGCCCCTGGGGGGGGACCTACGAGCAGTACTTC
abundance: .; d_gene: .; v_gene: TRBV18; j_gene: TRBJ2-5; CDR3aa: CASSSRQQETQYF; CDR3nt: TGTGCCAGCTCATCCCGACAGCAAGAGACCCAGTACTTC
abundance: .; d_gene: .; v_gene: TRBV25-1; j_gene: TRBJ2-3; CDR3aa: CASSESEGRSDTQYF; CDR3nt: TGTGCCAGCAGTGAATCGGAGGGAAGGTCGGATACGCAGTATTTT
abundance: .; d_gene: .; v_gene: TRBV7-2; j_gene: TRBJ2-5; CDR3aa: CASSLDWLAPLETQYF; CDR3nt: TGTGCCAGCAGCTTAGACTGGCTAGCACCGTTGGAGACCCAGTACTTC
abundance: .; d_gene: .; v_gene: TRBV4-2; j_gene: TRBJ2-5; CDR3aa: CASSQDPGILETQYF; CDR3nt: TGTGCCAGCAGCCAAGATCCAGGGATTTTGGAGACCCAGTACTTC
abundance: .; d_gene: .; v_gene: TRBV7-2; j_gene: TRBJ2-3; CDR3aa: CASSFGPWVPTDTQYF; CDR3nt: TGTGCCAGCAGCTTTGGGCCCTGGGTTCCCACAGATACGCAGTATTTT
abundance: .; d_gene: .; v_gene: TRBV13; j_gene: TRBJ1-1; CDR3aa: CASSFLSTGEAFF; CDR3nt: TGTGCCAGCAGCTTCTTGAGCACAGGAGAAGCTTTCTTT